One sample yielded the 22 T cell receptor beta chains listed below, sequenced in a study of identical twins. In TCRdb, the 5' RACE reads were re-called with MiXCR into one record per CDR3 protein. This sample has 460,000 or so distinct CDR3 sequences, with approximately 15% found just once. These data were also reused for a study on yellow fever vaccine responses in identical twins.

Sequencing input: CD4+ T cells sorted from blood. The receptors shown here come from a woman aged 18 to 35 in good health.

This clonotype was found many times. This sequence joins TRBV12-3 or TRBV12-4 and TRBJ2-3; 11 nucleotides agree with TRBD2. J gave up 5 bases and V 5 bases, and 9 bases lay outside the gene matches. This CDR3 comprises 16 residues. The CDR3 loop reads CASSPFLAGGQDTQYF. The CDR3 region has the DNA TGTGCCAGCAGTCCCTTTCTAGCGGGGGGCCAAGATACGCAGTATTTT.

This clonotype has just a few counts. The chain joins TRBV5-6 to TRBJ2-3; 9 nucleotides match TRBD2. CDR1 is SGHDT, CDR2 YYEEEE, per germline. There are 15 residues in the CDR3. V trimming: 4 bases; J trimming: 1 base; junction bases outside the gene matches: 4. In DNA form, the CDR3 reads TGTGCCAGCAGCGCGGGACTAGCTCGCACAGATACGCAGTATTTT. This sequence encodes CASSAGLARTDTQYF.

This clonotype was detected only a few times. The DNA for the CDR3 is TGCAGTGCTAGCCCGGGAGATCCGTCAGATACGCAGTATTTT. Translation gives CSASPGDPSDTQYF. This chain connects TRBV20-1 to TRBJ2-3, with D possibly being TRBD2 (6 bases). CDR1 and CDR2 from the germline V gene are DFQATT and SNEGSKA (reference sequence). V was trimmed by 3 bases and J by 4 bases, leaving 14 bases between them. CDR3 length: 14 amino acids.

The V and J genes are TRBV6-2 or TRBV6-3 and TRBJ2-4; D possibly corresponds to TRBD1 (6 bases). CDR1 is MNHEY, CDR2 SVGEGT, per germline. Deletions cut 10 bases from V and 4 bases from J, with 11 bases between. The CDR3 length is 12 residues. In DNA, the CDR3 is TGTGCCATACAGGGCGGGAAAAACATTCAGTACTTC. It encodes CAIQGGKNIQYF.

The genes are TRBV5-1 and TRBJ2-7, with 8 bases lining up with TRBD1. The CDR3 runs to 18 residues. J gave up 0 bases and V 4 bases, and 15 bases lay outside the gene matches. Germline assignment: CDR1 SGHRS and CDR2 YFSETQ. CDR3 residues: CASSPRTGRSGYSYEQYF. CDR3 in DNA: TGCGCCAGCAGCCCTAGGACAGGGAGAAGCGGCTACTCCTACGAGCAGTACTTC.

The sample holds a few counts of this clonotype. This chain joins TRBV20-1 and TRBJ2-1, with unresolved D. Germline loops: CDR1 DFQATT, CDR2 SNEGSKA (reference sequence). With 3 bases removed from V and 11 bases from J, the gap between germline ends came to 11 bases. This CDR3 contains 11 residues. The CDR3 region is CSASGGLQQFF. CDR3 sequence (DNA): TGCAGTGCTAGTGGTGGGCTTCAGCAGTTCTTC.

This clonotype was counted only a few times. The gene calls are TRBV4-3 and TRBJ2-1, with 7 bases identical to TRBD2. Germline V gene sequence: CDR1 LGHNA, CDR2 YSLEER. V dropped 0 bases and J dropped 6; count of bases not matched to a gene: 8. This CDR3 spans 16 amino acids. The CDR3 bases are TGCGCCAGCAGCCAAGACTGGCGGGAGTTTTCCAATGAGCAGTTCTTC. Amino acid sequence: CASSQDWREFSNEQFF.

The table lists this clonotype with a few counts. The rearrangement uses TRBV3-1 and TRBJ1-2, with 7 bases identical to TRBD1. With V trimmed by 0 bases and J by 5 bases, 12 bases remained unmatched. Germline V CDR1 and CDR2: LGHDT, YNNKEL (reference sequence). This CDR3 spans 17 amino acids. CDR3 coding DNA: TGTGCCAGCAGCCAAGAGGCCCGACAGGGAGGGGCTTATGGCTACACCTTC. Its protein is CASSQEARQGGAYGYTF.

This clonotype was recorded a few times. The V gene is TRBV5-1, the J gene TRBJ2-7; 9 bases agree with TRBD2. Germline CDR1 SGHRS, CDR2 YFSETQ. The CDR3 consists of 16 residues. V dropped 0 bases and J dropped 5; count of bases not matched to a gene: 9. The CDR3 DNA reads TGCGCCAGCAGCTTGGGGTCTAGCGGGATTCAACACGAGCAGTACTTC. Protein sequence: CASSLGSSGIQHEQYF.

This chain joins TRBV25-1 and TRBJ2-5, with D possibly called TRBD1 or TRBD2 (5 bases each). CDR3 size: 14 residues. The V and J ends lost 2 bases and 1 base respectively, with 8 bases between them. Germline loops: CDR1 MGHDK, CDR2 SYGVNS. CDR3 nucleotides: TGTGCCAGCAGTGAACCAGGGAGCCAAGAGACCCAGTACTTC. Encoded protein: CASSEPGSQETQYF.

There are a few counts of this clonotype. The chain joins TRBV5-1 to TRBJ2-7, with D perhaps TRBD1 (6 bases). The germline gives CDR1 SGHRS, CDR2 YFSETQ. V lost 4 bases and J lost 4, with 27 bases in between. The CDR3 is 18 amino acids. The CDR3 here is CASSVTPHGQLKFYEQYF. The CDR3 DNA reads as TGCGCCAGCAGCGTTACTCCCCATGGACAGCTAAAATTTTACGAGCAGTACTTC. The complete variable domain, with remaining parts taken from reference TRBV5-1 and TRBJ2-7, reads KAGVTQTPRYLIKTRGQQVTLSCSPISGHRSVSWYQQTPGQGLQFLFEYFSETQRNKGNFPGRFSGRQFSNSRSEMNVSTLELGDSALYLCASSVTPHGQLKFYEQYFGPGTRLTVT.

The V gene is TRBV2, the J gene TRBJ2-7, with a possible D match to TRBD1 (6 bases). Germline values: CDR1 SNHLY, CDR2 FYNNEI. Trimming took off 2 bases at V and 6 bases at J, with 17 bases between the two ends. This CDR3 spans 15 amino acids. The CDR3 spells CASSEPQGIGLEQYF. The CDR3 DNA reads TGTGCCAGCAGTGAACCGCAGGGGATCGGGCTCGAGCAGTACTTC. The full variable domain, its missing parts supplied by reference TRBV2 and TRBJ2-7, is EPEVTQTPSHQVTQMGQEVILRCVPISNHLYFYWYRQILGQKVEFLVSFYNNEISEKSEIFDDQFSVERPDGSNFTLKIRSTKLEDSAMYFCASSEPQGIGLEQYFGPGTRLTVT.

The rearrangement links TRBV3-1 to TRBJ2-2, with D unresolved. Germline V CDR1 and CDR2: LGHDT, YNNKEL (reference sequence). V lost 7 bases and J 3 bases, leaving 6 bases between the germline ends. The CDR3 has 12 residues. CDR3 amino acids: CASKGDTGELFF. The DNA for the CDR3 is TGTGCCAGCAAAGGAGACACCGGGGAGCTGTTTTTT.

CDR3 in amino acids: CASSLTGTGAGGTDTQYF. CDR3 in DNA: TGTGCCAGCAGCCTAACCGGGACAGGGGCGGGGGGCACAGATACGCAGTATTTT. The V gene is TRBV3-1, the J gene TRBJ2-3; 10 nucleotides line up with TRBD1. The V gene end was trimmed by 4 bases and the J gene end by 1 base; junction bases not matched to a gene: 11. This CDR3 has 18 residues. Germline V CDR1 and CDR2: LGHDT, YNNKEL (reference sequence).

This clonotype was seen a handful of times. V and J are TRBV20-1 and TRBJ1-5, with 9 nucleotides matching TRBD1. Trimming removed 5 bases from V and 6 bases from J; junction bases left unmatched: 11. Germline CDR1 reads DFQATT; CDR2 reads SNEGSKA (reference sequence). The length of the CDR3 is 15 residues. As DNA, the CDR3 is TGCAGTGCTCTCCCGACAGGGGGTTTTGGTCAGCCCCAGCATTTT. It encodes CSALPTGGFGQPQHF.

V and J are TRBV10-2 and TRBJ2-7, with no clear D. The CDR3 length is 13 residues. Germline V lookup: CDR1 WSHSY, CDR2 SAAADI. V lost 3 bases and J 0 bases, leaving 6 bases between the germline ends. CDR3 sequence: CASSDIVSYEQYF. The DNA of the CDR3 is TGCGCCAGCAGTGACATAGTCTCCTACGAGCAGTACTTC.

The chain has TRBV12-3 or TRBV12-4 and TRBJ2-1; D unclear. The CDR3 is made up of 16 amino acids. V dropped 5 bases and J dropped 0 bases, with 14 bases sitting between them. Written as DNA, the CDR3 is TGTGCCAGCAGTCTCCAACCGCGCCGCTCCTACAATGAGCAGTTCTTC. Protein sequence: CASSLQPRRSYNEQFF.

This clonotype was seen a few times. The chain has TRBV28 and TRBJ2-1, with unresolved D. The CDR3 runs to 15 residues. Trimming took off 5 bases at V and 0 bases at J, with 11 bases between the two ends. Germline lookup yields CDR1 MDHEN and CDR2 SYDVKM. CDR3 region: CASSIRASSYNEQFF. CDR3 nucleotide sequence: TGTGCCAGCAGTATCCGGGCCAGCTCCTACAATGAGCAGTTCTTC.

This clonotype was observed a handful of times. V usage is TRBV4-1 and J usage is TRBJ2-2, with 10 bases aligning to TRBD2. V shed 1 base, J shed 3 bases, and the junction held 5 bases outside the gene matches. Germline values: CDR1 MGHRA, CDR2 YSYEKL. The CDR3 has 17 amino acids. The chain's CDR3 is CASSQGVSGGYTGELFF. DNA for the CDR3: TGCGCCAGCAGCCAAGGGGTTAGCGGGGGGTACACCGGGGAGCTGTTTTTT.

V is TRBV5-1 and J is TRBJ2-3, with TRBD1 identical over 8 bases. The J segment lost 0 bases and the V segment lost 3 bases, leaving 6 bases of the junction unmatched. The CDR3 consists of 16 residues. Germline V gives CDR1 SGHRS, CDR2 YFSETQ. The CDR3 DNA reads as TGCGCCAGCAGCTCCCGACAGGGGATGAGCACAGATACGCAGTATTTT. Residues: CASSSRQGMSTDTQYF.

This clonotype was observed a few times. V and J are TRBV7-6 and TRBJ2-1, with TRBD1 matching 8 bases. CDR1 SGHVS and CDR2 FNYEAQ come from the germline V gene. Trimming took 0 bases from V and 4 from J; bases not matched to a gene: 5. This CDR3 has 16 residues. The CDR3 sequence: CASSLAGRGLYNEQFF. The CDR3 DNA reads as TGTGCCAGCAGCTTAGCTGGCAGGGGGCTTTACAATGAGCAGTTCTTC.

V and J are TRBV21-1 and TRBJ1-1; the D call of TRBD1 is as the table states it, not checked on the DNA. TRBV21-1 is marked as a pseudogene. This CDR3 has 18 amino acids. DNA of the CDR3: TGTGCCAGCAGCTCCCCGAGTGGGGGGCGAATAGGGAACACTGAAGCTTTCTTT. This sequence encodes CASSSPSGGRIGNTEAFF.